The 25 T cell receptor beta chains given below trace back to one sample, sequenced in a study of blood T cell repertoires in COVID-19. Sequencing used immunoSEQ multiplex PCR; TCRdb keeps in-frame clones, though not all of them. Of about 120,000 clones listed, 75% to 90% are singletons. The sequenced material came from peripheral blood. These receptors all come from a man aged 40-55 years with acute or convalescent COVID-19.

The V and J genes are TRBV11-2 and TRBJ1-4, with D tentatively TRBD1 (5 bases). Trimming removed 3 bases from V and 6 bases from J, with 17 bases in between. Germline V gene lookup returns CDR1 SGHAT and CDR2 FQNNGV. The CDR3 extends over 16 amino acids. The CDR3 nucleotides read TGTGCCAGCAGCTTCTTCCGGGAGCCGGGGGATGAAAAACTGTTTTTT. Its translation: CASSFFREPGDEKLFF.

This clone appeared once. CDR3 protein: CASRMLNTGELFF. Written as DNA, the CDR3 is TGTGCCAGCAGGATGCTAAACACCGGGGAGCTGTTTTTT. The genes are TRBV6-5 and TRBJ2-2; no definite D call. In germline, CDR1 is MNHEY, CDR2 SVGAGI. CDR3 length equals 13 residues. V was shortened by 6 bases and J by 2 bases, with 7 bases between the two germline ends.

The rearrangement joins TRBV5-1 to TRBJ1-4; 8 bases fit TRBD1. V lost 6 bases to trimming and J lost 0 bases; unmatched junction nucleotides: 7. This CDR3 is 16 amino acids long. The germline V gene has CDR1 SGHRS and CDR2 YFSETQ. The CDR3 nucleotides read TGCGCCAGCACCCTCGGGACAGGCGCAACTAATGAAAAACTGTTTTTT. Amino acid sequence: CASTLGTGATNEKLFF. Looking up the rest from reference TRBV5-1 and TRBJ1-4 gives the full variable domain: KAGVTQTPRYLIKTRGQQVTLSCSPISGHRSVSWYQQTPGQGLQFLFEYFSETQRNKGNFPGRFSGRQFSNSRSEMNVSTLELGDSALYLCASTLGTGATNEKLFFGSGTQLSVL.

The CDR3 bases are TGTGCCAGCAGTTATGACAGGGAGTACTATGGCTACACCTTC. Translating gives CASSYDREYYGYTF. The rearrangement uses TRBV6-6 and TRBJ1-2; 7 bases are shared with TRBD1. CDR1 MNHNY and CDR2 SVGAGI come from the germline V gene (reference sequence). The CDR3 totals 14 residues. The V and J ends lost 3 bases and 3 bases, in that order; junction bases with no gene match: 4.

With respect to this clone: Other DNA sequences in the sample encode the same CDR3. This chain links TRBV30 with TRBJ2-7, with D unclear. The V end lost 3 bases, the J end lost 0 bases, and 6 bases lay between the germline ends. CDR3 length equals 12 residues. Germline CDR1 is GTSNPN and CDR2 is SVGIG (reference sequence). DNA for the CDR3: TGTGCCTGGAGCCCTAGCTCCTACGAGCAGTACTTC. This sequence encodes CAWSPSSYEQYF.

CDR3 region: CASSLGGSYEQYF. The CDR3 nucleotides are TGTGCCAGCAGTTTGGGGGGGTCCTACGAGCAGTACTTC. This chain connects TRBV28 to TRBJ2-7; 7 nucleotides line up with TRBD2. This CDR3 contains 13 residues. Trimming took 3 bases from V and 1 from J; bases not matched to a gene: 0. Germline V gene data show CDR1 as MDHEN and CDR2 as SYDVKM.

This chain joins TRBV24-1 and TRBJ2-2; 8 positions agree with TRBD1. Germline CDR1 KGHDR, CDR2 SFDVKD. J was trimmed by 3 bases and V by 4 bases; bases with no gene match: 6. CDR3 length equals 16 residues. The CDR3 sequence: CATSDPGQGDTGELFF. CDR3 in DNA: TGTGCCACCAGTGACCCTGGACAGGGAGACACCGGGGAGCTGTTTTTT.

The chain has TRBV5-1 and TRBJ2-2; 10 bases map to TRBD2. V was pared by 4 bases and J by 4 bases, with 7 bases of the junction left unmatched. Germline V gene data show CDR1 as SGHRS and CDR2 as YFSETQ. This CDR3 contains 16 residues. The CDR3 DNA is TGCGCCAGCAGCGAAAGGACTAGCGGTACCACCGGGGAGCTGTTTTTT. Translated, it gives CASSERTSGTTGELFF.

The CDR3 nucleotides read TGTGCCAGCTCAGGGGCTAATAGCAATCAGCCCCAGCATTTT. Protein sequence: CASSGANSNQPQHF. V gene TRBV18 combines with J gene TRBJ1-5; D may be TRBD1 (5 bases). V dropped 5 bases and J dropped 0 bases, with 8 bases sitting between them. The CDR3 is 14 residues long. Germline CDR1 reads KGHSH; CDR2 reads LQKENI.

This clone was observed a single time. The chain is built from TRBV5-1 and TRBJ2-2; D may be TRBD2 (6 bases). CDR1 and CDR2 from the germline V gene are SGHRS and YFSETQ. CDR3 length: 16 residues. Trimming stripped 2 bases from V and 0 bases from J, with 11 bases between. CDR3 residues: CASSLYGGANTGELFF. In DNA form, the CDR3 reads TGCGCCAGCAGCTTATATGGCGGGGCGAACACCGGGGAGCTGTTTTTT.

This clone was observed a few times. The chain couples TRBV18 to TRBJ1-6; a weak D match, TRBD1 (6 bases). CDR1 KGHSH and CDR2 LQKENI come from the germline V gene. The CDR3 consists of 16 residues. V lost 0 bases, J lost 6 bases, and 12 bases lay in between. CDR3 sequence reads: CASSPPDSRINSPLHF. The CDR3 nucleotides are TGTGCCAGCTCACCACCGGACAGTCGAATTAATTCACCCCTCCACTTT.

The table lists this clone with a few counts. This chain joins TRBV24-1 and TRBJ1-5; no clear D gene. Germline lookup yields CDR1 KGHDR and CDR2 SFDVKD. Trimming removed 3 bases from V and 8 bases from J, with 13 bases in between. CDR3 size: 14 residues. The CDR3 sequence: CATSDAGRSEPQHF. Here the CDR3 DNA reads TGTGCCACCAGTGATGCGGGCCGCTCGGAGCCCCAGCATTTT.

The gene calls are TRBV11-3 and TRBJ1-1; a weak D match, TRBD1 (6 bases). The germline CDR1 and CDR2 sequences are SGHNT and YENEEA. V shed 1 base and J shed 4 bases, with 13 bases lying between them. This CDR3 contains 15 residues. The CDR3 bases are TGTGCCAGCAGCTTAGGATCAGGGGAGGGCACTGAAGCTTTCTTT. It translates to CASSLGSGEGTEAFF.

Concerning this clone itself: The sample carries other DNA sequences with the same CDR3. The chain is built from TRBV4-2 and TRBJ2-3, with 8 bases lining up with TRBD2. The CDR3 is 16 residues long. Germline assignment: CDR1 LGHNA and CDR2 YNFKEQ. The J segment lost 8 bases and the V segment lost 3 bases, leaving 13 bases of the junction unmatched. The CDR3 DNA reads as TGTGCCAGCAGCCAGGACTACAGCGGGAGTTCCCGTACGCAGTATTTT. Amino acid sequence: CASSQDYSGSSRTQYF.

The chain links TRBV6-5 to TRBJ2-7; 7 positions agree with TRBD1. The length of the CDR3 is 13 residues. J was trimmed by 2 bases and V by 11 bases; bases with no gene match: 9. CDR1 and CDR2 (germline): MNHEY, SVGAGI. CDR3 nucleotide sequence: TGTGCCGTCGTGGGACAGCTTACCTACGAGCAGTACTTC. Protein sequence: CAVVGQLTYEQYF.

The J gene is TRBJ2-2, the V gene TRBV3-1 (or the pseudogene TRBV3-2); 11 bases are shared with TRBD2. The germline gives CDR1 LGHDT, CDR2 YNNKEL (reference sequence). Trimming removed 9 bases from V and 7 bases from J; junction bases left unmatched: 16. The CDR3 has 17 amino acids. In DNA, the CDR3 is TGTGCCAGTGGTACCGGACCGGGACTAGCGGTAGGCGGGGAGCTGTTTTTT. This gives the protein CASGTGPGLAVGGELFF.

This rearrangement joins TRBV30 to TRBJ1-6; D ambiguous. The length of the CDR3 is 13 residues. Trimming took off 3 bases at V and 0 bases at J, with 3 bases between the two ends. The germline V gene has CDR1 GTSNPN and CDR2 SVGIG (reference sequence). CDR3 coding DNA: TGTGCCTGGAGCAACTCCTATAATTCACCCCTCCACTTT. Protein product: CAWSNSYNSPLHF.

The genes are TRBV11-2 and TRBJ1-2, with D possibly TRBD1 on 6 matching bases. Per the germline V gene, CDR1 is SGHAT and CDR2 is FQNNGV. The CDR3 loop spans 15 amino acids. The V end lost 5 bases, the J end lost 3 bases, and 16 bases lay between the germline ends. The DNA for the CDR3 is TGTGCCAGCAGCCTGGACAGTCTAAGTGACTATGGCTACACCTTC. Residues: CASSLDSLSDYGYTF. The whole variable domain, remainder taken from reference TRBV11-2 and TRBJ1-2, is EAGVAQSPRYKIIEKRQSVAFWCNPISGHATLYWYQQILGQGPKLLIQFQNNGVVDDSQLPKDRFSAERLKGVDSTLKIQPAKLEDSAVYLCASSLDSLSDYGYTFGSGTRLTVV.

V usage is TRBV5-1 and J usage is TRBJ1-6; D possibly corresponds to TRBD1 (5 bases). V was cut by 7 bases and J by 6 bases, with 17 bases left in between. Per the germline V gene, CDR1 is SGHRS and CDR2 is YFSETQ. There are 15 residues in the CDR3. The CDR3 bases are TGCGCCAGCTGCCTATTAGGGGTGGGTAATTCACCCCTCCACTTT. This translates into CASCLLGVGNSPLHF.

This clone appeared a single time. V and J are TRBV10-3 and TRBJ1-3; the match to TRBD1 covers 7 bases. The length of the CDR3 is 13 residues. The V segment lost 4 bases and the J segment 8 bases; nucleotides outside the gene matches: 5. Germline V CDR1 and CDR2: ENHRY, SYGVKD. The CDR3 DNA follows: TGTGCCATCAGTGGCGGACAGGCGGACACCATATATTTT. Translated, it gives CAISGGQADTIYF.

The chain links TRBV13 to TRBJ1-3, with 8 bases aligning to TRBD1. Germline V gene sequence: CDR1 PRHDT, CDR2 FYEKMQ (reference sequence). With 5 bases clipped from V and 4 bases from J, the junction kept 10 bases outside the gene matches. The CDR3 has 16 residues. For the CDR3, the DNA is TGTGCCAGCAGCCGAGGGCAGGGGGCGGGAGGAAACACCATATATTTT. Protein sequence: CASSRGQGAGGNTIYF.

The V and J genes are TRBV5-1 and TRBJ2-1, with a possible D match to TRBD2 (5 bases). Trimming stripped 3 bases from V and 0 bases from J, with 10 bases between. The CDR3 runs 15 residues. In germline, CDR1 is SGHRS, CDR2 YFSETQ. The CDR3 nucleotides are TGCGCCAGCAGCTCAGACGGGAACTCCTACAATGAGCAGTTCTTC. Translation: CASSSDGNSYNEQFF.

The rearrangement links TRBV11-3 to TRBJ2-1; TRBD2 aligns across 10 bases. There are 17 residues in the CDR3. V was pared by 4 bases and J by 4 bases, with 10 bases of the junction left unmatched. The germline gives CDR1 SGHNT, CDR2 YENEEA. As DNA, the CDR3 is TGTGCCAGCAGCTCTACTAAACTAGCGGGGATATACAATGAGCAGTTCTTC. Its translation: CASSSTKLAGIYNEQFF.

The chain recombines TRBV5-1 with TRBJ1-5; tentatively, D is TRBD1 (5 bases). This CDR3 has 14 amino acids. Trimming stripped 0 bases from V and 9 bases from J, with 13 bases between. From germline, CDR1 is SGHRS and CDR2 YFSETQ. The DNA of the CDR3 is TGCGCCAGCAGCTTGGACACGGGGGACGGGCCCCAGCATTTT. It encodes CASSLDTGDGPQHF.

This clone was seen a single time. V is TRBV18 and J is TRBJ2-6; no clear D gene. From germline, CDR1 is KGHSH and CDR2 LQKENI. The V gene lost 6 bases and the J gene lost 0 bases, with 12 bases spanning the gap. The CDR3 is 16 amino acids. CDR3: CASSRLTNSGANVLTF. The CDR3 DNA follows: TGTGCCAGCTCGCGCCTTACTAACTCTGGGGCCAACGTCCTGACTTTC.